The present T cell receptor (beta chain) was sequenced within a study of T cells after yellow fever vaccination. Regarding the study as a whole: Subsequent booster samples again held most clones from primary vaccination (just under 98% CD4, 85% to 90% CD8). The study noted that FACS-sorted repertoires could contain abundant clonotypes contaminating from the bulk population. Relatively few clonotypes were ones that appeared in both CD4 and CD8 compartments.

CDR3 length equals 16 residues. Germline V gene data show CDR1 as SEHNR and CDR2 as FQNEAQ (reference sequence). Conversion of TCR transcripts into cDNA relied on 5'RACE template switching, which added a universal primer site and UMIs. TCRdb re-derived calls from the 5' RACE reads in MiXCR, one entry per CDR3 protein. The data show nearly 550,000 distinct CDR3 sequences, 15% to 20% seen once. In its sample, this clonotype was seen once. No antigen is known for it. At one end, the junction sequence differs from germline, possibly due to a read error. The chain uses TRBV7-9 and TRBJ2-3; tentatively, D is TRBD2 (5 bases). The receptor was isolated from a man between 25 and 39 years old who received the YFV17D yellow fever vaccine. The sequences come from PBMCs, collected 15 days after the yellow fever booster vaccination. CDR3 coding DNA: TGTGCCAGCAGCCCTCGGACTGGACGGAGCACAGATACGCTGTATTTT. Its translation: CASSPRTGRSTDTLYF.